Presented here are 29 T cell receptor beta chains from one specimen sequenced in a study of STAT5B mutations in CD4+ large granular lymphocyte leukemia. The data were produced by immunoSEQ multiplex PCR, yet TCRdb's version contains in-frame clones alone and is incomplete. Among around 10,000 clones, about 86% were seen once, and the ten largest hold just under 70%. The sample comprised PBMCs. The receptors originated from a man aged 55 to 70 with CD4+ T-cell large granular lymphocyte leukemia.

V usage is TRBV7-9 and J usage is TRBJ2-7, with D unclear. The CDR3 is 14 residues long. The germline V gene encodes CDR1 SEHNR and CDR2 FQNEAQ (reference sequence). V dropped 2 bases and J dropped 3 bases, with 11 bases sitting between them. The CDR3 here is CASSLLNINYEQYF. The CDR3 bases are TGTGCCAGCAGCTTATTAAACATCAACTACGAGCAGTACTTC.

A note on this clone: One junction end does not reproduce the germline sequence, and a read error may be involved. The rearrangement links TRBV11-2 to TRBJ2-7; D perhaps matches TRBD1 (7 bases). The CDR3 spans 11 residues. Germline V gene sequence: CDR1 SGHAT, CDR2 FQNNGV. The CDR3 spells CASSLAGGTPF. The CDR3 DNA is TGTGCCAGCAGCTTAGCAGGGGGGACACCCTTC.

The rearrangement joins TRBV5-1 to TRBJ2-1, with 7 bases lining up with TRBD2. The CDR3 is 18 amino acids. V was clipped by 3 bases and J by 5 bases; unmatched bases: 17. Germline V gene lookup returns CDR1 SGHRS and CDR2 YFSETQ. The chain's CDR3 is CASSWGGSPRVLNNEQFF. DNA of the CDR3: TGCGCCAGCAGCTGGGGGGGGTCACCGCGCGTGCTTAACAATGAGCAGTTCTTC.

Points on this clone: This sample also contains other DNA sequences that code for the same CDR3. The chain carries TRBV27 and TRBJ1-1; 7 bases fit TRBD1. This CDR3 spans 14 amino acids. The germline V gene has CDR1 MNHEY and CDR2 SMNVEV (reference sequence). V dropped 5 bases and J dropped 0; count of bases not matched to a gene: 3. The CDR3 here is CASSLGQMNTEAFF. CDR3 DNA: TGTGCCAGCAGTCTGGGACAGATGAACACTGAAGCTTTCTTT.

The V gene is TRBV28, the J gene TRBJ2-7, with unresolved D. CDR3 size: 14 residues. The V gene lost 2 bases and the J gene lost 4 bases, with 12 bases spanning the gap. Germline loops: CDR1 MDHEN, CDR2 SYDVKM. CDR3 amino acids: CASSLVSGQYEQYF. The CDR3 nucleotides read TGTGCCAGCAGTTTAGTATCCGGGCAGTACGAGCAGTACTTC.

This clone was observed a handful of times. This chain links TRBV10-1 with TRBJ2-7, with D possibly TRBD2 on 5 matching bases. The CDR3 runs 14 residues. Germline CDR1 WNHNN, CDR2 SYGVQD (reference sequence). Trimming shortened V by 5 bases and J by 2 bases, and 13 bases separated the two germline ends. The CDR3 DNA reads TGCGCCAGCAGTCCCGAGGGCTCAGCCTACGAGCAGTACTTC. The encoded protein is CASSPEGSAYEQYF.

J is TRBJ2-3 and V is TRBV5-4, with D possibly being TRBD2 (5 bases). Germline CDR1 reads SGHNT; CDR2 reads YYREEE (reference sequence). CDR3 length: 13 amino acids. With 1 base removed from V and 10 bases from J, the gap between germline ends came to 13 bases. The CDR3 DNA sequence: TGTGCCAGCAGCTTGCGAAGGACTGGTGCGCAGTATTTT. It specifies CASSLRRTGAQYF.

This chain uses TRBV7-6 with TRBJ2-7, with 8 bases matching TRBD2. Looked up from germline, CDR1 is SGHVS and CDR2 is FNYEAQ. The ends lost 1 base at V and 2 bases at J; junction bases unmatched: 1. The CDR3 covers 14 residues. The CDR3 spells CASSLVAGTYEQYF. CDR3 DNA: TGTGCCAGCAGCTTAGTAGCGGGAACCTACGAGCAGTACTTC.

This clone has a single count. CDR3 DNA sequence: TGTGCCAGTAGTACTGGATCTAGCACAGATACGCAGTATTTT. Translation: CASSTGSSTDTQYF. The chain combines TRBV19 with TRBJ2-3; D remains unclear. Germline-derived CDR1 and CDR2 are LNHDA and SQIVND (reference sequence). The CDR3 length is 14 residues. The V gene lost 4 bases and the J gene lost 0 bases, with 8 bases spanning the gap.

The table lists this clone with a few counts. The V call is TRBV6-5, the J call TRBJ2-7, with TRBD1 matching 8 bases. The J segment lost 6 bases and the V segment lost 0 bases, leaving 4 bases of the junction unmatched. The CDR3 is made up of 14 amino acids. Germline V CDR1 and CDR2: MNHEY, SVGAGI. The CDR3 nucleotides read TGTGCCAGCAGTTACTCGGACAGGGCCACCGAGCAGTACTTC. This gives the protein CASSYSDRATEQYF.

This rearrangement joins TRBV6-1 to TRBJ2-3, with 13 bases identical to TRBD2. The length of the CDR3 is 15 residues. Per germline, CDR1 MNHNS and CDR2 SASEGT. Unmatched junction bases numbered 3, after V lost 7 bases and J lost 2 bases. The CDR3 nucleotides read TGTGCCAGCAAACTAGCGGGAGGGCACACAGATACGCAGTATTTT. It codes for CASKLAGGHTDTQYF.

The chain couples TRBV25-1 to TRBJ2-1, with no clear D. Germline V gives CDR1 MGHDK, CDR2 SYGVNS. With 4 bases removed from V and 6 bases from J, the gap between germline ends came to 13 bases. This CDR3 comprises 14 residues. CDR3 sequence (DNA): TGTGCCAGCAGTGTCCAGTCGGGTCTCAATGAGCAGTTCTTC. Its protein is CASSVQSGLNEQFF.

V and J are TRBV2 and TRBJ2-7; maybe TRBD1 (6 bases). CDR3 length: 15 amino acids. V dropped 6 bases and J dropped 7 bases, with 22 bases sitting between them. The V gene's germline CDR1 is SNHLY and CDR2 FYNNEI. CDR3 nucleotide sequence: TGTGCCAGCAGCCAAGGCGGCGGAGCTAGGGGGGAGCAGTACTTC. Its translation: CASSQGGGARGEQYF. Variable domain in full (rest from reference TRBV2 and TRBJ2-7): EPEVTQTPSHQVTQMGQEVILRCVPISNHLYFYWYRQILGQKVEFLVSFYNNEISEKSEIFDDQFSVERPDGSNFTLKIRSTKLEDSAMYFCASSQGGGARGEQYFGPGTRLTVT.

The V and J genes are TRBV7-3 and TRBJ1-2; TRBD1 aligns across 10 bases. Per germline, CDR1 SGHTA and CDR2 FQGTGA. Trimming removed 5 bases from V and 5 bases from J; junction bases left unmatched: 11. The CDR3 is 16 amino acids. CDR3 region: CASSPTGTGVGYGYTF. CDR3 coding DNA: TGTGCCAGCAGCCCAACCGGGACAGGGGTTGGGTATGGCTACACCTTC.

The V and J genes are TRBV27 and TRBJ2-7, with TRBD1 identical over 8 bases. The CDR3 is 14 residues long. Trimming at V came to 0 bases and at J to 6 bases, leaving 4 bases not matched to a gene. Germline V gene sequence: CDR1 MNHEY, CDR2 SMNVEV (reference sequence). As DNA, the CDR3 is TGTGCCAGCAGTTTATCCGAACAGGGGGGCGAGCAGTACTTC. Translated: CASSLSEQGGEQYF.

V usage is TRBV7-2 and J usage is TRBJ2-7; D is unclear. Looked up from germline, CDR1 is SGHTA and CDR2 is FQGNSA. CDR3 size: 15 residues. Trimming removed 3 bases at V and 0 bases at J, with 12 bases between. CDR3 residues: CASSFGPPNSYEQYF. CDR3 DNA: TGTGCCAGCAGCTTTGGACCCCCGAACTCCTACGAGCAGTACTTC.

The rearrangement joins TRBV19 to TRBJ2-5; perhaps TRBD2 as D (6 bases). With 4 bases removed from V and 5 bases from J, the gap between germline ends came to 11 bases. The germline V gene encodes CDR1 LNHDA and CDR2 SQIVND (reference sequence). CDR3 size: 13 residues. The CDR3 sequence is CASSREARETQYF. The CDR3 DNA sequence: TGTGCCAGTAGTAGGGAGGCGAGGGAGACCCAGTACTTC.

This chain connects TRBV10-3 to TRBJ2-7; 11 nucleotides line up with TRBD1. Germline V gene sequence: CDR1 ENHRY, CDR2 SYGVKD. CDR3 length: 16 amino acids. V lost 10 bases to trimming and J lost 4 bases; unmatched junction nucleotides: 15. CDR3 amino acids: CATKGGQGARSYEQYF. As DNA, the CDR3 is TGTGCCACCAAGGGAGGACAGGGGGCGCGGAGTTACGAGCAGTACTTC.

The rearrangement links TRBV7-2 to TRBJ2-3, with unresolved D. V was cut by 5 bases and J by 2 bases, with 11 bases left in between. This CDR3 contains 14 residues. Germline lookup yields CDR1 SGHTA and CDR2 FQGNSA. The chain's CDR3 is CASSTSWDTDTQYF. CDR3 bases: TGTGCCAGCAGCACTTCCTGGGACACAGATACGCAGTATTTT.

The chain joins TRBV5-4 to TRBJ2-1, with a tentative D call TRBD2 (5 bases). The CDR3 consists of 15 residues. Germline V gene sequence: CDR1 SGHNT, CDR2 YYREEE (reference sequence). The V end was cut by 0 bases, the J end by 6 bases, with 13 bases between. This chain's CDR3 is CASSLAGVAGNEQFF. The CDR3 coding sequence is TGTGCCAGCAGCTTGGCCGGGGTGGCGGGCAATGAGCAGTTCTTC.

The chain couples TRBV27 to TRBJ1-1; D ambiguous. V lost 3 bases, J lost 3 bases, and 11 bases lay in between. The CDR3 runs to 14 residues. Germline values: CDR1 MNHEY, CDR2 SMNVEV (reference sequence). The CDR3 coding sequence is TGTGCCAGCAGTTTCCTGTCAACAGACACTGAAGCTTTCTTT. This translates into CASSFLSTDTEAFF.

The CDR3 DNA reads as TGTGCCAGCAGCTGGGGACAGACTCCAACTATCGAGCAGTACTTC. The encoded protein is CASSWGQTPTIEQYF. V is TRBV5-6 and J is TRBJ2-7; 7 bases are a match to TRBD1. Per the germline V gene, CDR1 is SGHDT and CDR2 is YYEEEE. The CDR3 is 15 amino acids. The V gene end was trimmed by 3 bases and the J gene end by 6 bases; junction bases not matched to a gene: 12. Drawing the rest from reference TRBV5-6 and TRBJ2-7, the complete variable domain is DAGVTQSPTHLIKTRGQQVTLRCSPKSGHDTVSWYQQALGQGPQFIFQYYEEEERQRGNFPDRFSGHQFPNYSSELNVNALLLGDSALYLCASSWGQTPTIEQYFGPGTRLTVT.

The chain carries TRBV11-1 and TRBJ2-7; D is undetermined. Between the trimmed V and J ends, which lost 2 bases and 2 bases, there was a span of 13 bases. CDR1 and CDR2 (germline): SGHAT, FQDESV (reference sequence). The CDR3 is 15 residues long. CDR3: CASSLQVGGAYEQYF. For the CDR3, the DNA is TGTGCCAGCAGCTTACAAGTTGGTGGGGCCTACGAGCAGTACTTC.

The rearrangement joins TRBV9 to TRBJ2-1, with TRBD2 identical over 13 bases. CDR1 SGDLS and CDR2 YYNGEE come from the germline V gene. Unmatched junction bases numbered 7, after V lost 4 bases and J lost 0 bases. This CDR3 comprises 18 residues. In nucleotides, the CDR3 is TGTGCCAGCAGCCTTCATCGGACTAGCGGGAGCTCCTACAATGAGCAGTTCTTC. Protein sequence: CASSLHRTSGSSYNEQFF.

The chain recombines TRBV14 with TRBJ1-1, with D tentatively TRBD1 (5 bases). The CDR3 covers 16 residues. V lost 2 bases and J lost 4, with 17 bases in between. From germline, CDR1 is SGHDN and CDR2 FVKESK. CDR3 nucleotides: TGTGCCAGCAGCCAAATCGACAGACCCATGGGCACTGAAGCTTTCTTT. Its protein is CASSQIDRPMGTEAFF.

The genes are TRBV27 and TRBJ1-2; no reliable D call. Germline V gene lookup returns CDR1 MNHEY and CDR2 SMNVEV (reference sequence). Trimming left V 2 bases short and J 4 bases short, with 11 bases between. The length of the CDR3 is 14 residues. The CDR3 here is CASSLGSFSYGYTF. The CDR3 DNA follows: TGTGCCAGCAGTTTAGGTTCCTTCAGCTATGGCTACACCTTC.

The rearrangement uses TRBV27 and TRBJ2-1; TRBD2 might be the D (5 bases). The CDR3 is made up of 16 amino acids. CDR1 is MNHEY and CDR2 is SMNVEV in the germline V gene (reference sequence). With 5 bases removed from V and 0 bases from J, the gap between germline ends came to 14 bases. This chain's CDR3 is CASSPVSASSYNEQFF. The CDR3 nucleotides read TGTGCCAGCAGTCCAGTTAGCGCTAGCTCCTACAATGAGCAGTTCTTC.

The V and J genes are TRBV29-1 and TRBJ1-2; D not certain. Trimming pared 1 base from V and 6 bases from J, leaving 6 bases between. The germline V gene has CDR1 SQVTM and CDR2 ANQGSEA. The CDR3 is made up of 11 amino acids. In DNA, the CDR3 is TGCAGCGTTGAAGCACTCAATGGCTACACCTTC. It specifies CSVEALNGYTF. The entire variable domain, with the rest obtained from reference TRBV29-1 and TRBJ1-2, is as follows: SAVISQKPSRDICQRGTSLTIQCQVDSQVTMMFWYRQQPGQSLTLIATANQGSEATYESGFVIDKFPISRPNLTFSTLTVSNMSPEDSSIYLCSVEALNGYTFGSGTRLTVV.

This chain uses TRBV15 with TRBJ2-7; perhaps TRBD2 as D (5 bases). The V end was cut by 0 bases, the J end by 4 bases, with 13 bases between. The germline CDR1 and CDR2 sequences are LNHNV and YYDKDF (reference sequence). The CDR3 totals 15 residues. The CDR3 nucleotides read TGTGCCACCAGCAGAGATGGGATCGAGGGTTACGAGCAGTACTTC. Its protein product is CATSRDGIEGYEQYF.